The rows below give T cell receptor beta chains drawn from one sample of a study of cytomegalovirus exposure and HLA in healthy donors. The table came from immunoSEQ multiplex PCR; TCRdb's copy has only in-frame clones and leaves some out. The data contain about 160,000 clones, about 79% of them seen just once; the ten biggest clones take up around 0.89%. Specimen: PBMCs. The receptors were sampled from a woman aged 45 to 65 in good health and CMV-seropositive. CDR3s include the opening cysteine and the closing phenylalanine or tryptophan. Fields, in order: CDR3 length, V gene, J gene, D gene, clone size, CDR3 DNA, CDR3 protein. A D gene is named only where the DNA matches it firmly. Only some rows state a clone size, as once, few, many or a class for expanded clones.

15,TRBV2,TRBJ1-2,.,.,TGTGCCAGCATCGAGGGTCAGGGGCGAGCGGGAGGCTACACCTTC,CASIEGQGRAGGYTF
14,TRBV7-2,TRBJ2-3,.,.,TGTGCCAGCAGAGACGGGACAACCACAGATACGCAGTATTTT,CASRDGTTTDTQYF
14,TRBV7-2,TRBJ2-5,TRBD1,few,TGTGCCAGCAGCTTCAGGGGGACCCAAGAGACCCAGTACTTC,CASSFRGTQETQYF
13,TRBV2,TRBJ2-7,.,.,TGTGCCAGCAGTGAGGGGCCGGGCTACGAGCAGTACTTC,CASSEGPGYEQYF
13,TRBV7-2,TRBJ2-7,.,.,TGTGCCAGCAGCTTAGGTTCAGGCTACGAGCAGTACTTC,CASSLGSGYEQYF
14,TRBV5-1,TRBJ1-5,.,.,TGCGCCAGCAGCTTGAGGGCCGAGGGTCAGCCCCAGCATTTT,CASSLRAEGQPQHF
18,TRBV14,TRBJ2-6,.,few,TGTGCCAGCAGCCAAGATGTCCAGGGTTTTAACGGGGCCAACGTCCTGACTTTC,CASSQDVQGFNGANVLTF
18,TRBV19,TRBJ1-1,.,.,TGTGCCAGTAGTATTCTGGGTAGTTTCCGGGGGTCGAACACTGAAGCTTTCTTT,CASSILGSFRGSNTEAFF
15,TRBV7-2,TRBJ2-5,.,.,TGTGCCAGCAGCTCCCAACTAGGGCCCCAAGAGACCCAGTACTTC,CASSSQLGPQETQYF
15,TRBV6-5,TRBJ1-3,TRBD1,.,TGTGCCACCTCCCGGACAGGGGCCCCTGGAAACACCATATATTTT,CATSRTGAPGNTIYF
19,TRBV4-1,TRBJ2-4,TRBD2,once,TGCGCCAGCAGCCAAGGGGCGGGGAGGCGGGAGGGCCCGCAGGACATTCAGTACTTC,CASSQGAGRREGPQDIQYF
14,TRBV5-5,TRBJ1-1,.,few,TGTGCCAGCAGCTCCGACGGGAGGGGCACTGAAGCTTTCTTT,CASSSDGRGTEAFF
15,TRBV4-1,TRBJ2-3,TRBD2,.,TGCGCCAGCCGTGACGGGCGGGGGGGCACAGATACGCAGTATTTT,CASRDGRGGTDTQYF
11,TRBV18,TRBJ2-3,.,.,TGTGCCAGCTCACCAGGGGGGAGCGAGTATTTT,CASSPGGSEYF
13,TRBV15,TRBJ2-7,.,.,TGTGCCACCAGCAGAGATTATGAGTCCGAGCAGTACTTC,CATSRDYESEQYF
15,TRBV7-3,TRBJ2-1,TRBD1,.,TGTGCCAGCAGTCCACAGGGGGCTTCTAGCAATGAGCAGTTCTTC,CASSPQGASSNEQFF
14,TRBV28,TRBJ1-1,TRBD1,.,TGTGCCAGCAGTTACAGGGGCCCGAACACTGAAGCTTTCTTT,CASSYRGPNTEAFF
15,TRBV2,TRBJ2-1,.,.,TGTGCCAGCAGTGACGCAGGGATAGGTTACAATGAGCAGTTCTTC,CASSDAGIGYNEQFF
16,TRBV6-5,TRBJ2-7,TRBD1,.,TGTGCCAGCAGTTACTCCGGGACAGGGTTGTCCTACGAGCAGTACTTC,CASSYSGTGLSYEQYF
15,TRBV5-6,TRBJ1-1,.,.,TGTGCCAGCAGCTCTGACAGGCGAGCCAACACTGAAGCTTTCTTT,CASSSDRRANTEAFF
14,TRBV5-4,TRBJ2-5,.,.,TGTGCCAGCAGCTTGGTTGGGCGACAAGAGACCCAGTACTTC,CASSLVGRQETQYF
16,TRBV5-8,TRBJ1-5,.,.,TGTGCCAGCAGCCGGGGGGGGGCGCAGATCGATCAGCCCCAGCATTTT,CASSRGGAQIDQPQHF
15,TRBV4-1,TRBJ1-3,.,.,TGCGCCAGCAGCGGGGTAGCGATCTCTGGAAACACCATATATTTT,CASSGVAISGNTIYF
13,TRBV7-3,TRBJ2-5,.,few,TGTGCCAGCAGCTTCAGGCGGGGAGAGACCCAGTACTTC,CASSFRRGETQYF
15,TRBV6-6,TRBJ1-5,.,.,TGTGCCAGCAGTTCGTCCAGGGTGGGCAATCAGCCCCAGCATTTT,CASSSSRVGNQPQHF
11,TRBV28,TRBJ1-2,.,.,TGTGCCAGCAGCCGGGGGTTGGGCTACACCTTC,CASSRGLGYTF